This entry concerns a single T cell receptor beta chain. The antigen is undetermined. TCRdb's copy holds only in-frame clones and misses some; the assay was immunoSEQ multiplex PCR. The sample carries 150,000 to 200,000 clones, 85% recorded once. The CDR3 spans 14 residues. V was pared by 6 bases and J by 2 bases, with 5 bases of the junction left unmatched. The germline V gene has CDR1 MNHNS and CDR2 SASEGT. This record comes from a study of cytomegalovirus exposure and HLA in healthy donors. On the study more broadly: Later analysis reported that the roughly 130 validation repertoires shared the platform of the 600 to 750 first-cohort repertoires. Points from the study as a whole: The tendency of first-cohort TCR clusters to co-occur in the 90 to 150 validation repertoires emerged from a later analysis. Rare sequences made up most TCRs, while some public TCRs were found in many donors. Cytomegalovirus-associated status was assigned to about 150 TCR beta chains.

V is TRBV6-1 and J is TRBJ2-3; 7 bases agree with TRBD1. The source is a man between 18 and 35 years old in good health and CMV-seropositive. Source material: PBMCs. CDR3 region: CASRRDRATDTQYF. DNA of the CDR3: TGTGCCAGCAGGAGGGACAGAGCCACAGATACGCAGTATTTT.